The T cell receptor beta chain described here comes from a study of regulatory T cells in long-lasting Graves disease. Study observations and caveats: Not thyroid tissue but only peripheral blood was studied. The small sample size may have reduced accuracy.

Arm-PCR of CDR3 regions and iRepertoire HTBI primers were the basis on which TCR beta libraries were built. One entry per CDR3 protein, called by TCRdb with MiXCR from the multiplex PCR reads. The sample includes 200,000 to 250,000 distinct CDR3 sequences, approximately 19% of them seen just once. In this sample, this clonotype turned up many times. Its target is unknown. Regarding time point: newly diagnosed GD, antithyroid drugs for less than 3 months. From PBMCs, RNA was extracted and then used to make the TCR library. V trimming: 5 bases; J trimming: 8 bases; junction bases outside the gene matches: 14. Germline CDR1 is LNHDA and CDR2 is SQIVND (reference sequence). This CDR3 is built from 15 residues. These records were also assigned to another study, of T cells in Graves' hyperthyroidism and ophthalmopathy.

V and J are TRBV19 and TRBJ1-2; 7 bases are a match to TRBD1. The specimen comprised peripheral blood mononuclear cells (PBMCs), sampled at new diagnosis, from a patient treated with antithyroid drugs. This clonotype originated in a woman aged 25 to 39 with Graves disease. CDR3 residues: CASSPSRGPTTGYTF. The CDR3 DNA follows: TGTGCCAGTAGTCCCTCGAGGGGGCCCACAACCGGCTACACCTTC.